The present T cell receptor beta chain was sequenced within a study of blood T cells in healthy people across ages. The overall study: In model experiments, template switching was able to capture about one barcoded beta molecule for every two T cells that were present.

Whole-study findings and limits: Donor CMV infection status was unknown, possibly confounding age-related changes in expanded clonotypes. Diversity figures based on one million T cells were deemed too low.

This CDR3 is built from 14 residues. The germline V gene has CDR1 SGHRS and CDR2 YFSETQ. With 3 bases removed from V and 3 bases from J, the gap between germline ends came to 13 bases. This clonotype was found a few times. Its antigen is currently unknown. It was with a sample-barcoded 5' primer and a J-beta primer mix that a second PCR of roughly 7 to 11 cycles was run. TCRdb re-derived calls from the 5' RACE reads in MiXCR, one entry per CDR3 protein. The repertoire holds 1.6 million or so distinct CDR3 sequences, with around 35% as singletons. This chain links TRBV5-1 with TRBJ2-7, with no clear D. The sample taken for sequencing was blood. This sequence was found in a woman in her 30s in good health. DNA for the CDR3: TGCGCCAGCAGCTCATTGCCTGGGGACTACGAGCAGTACTTC. Residues: CASSSLPGDYEQYF.